The 28 T cell receptor beta chains below were found in one sample sequenced in a study of T cells in Graves' hyperthyroidism and ophthalmopathy. The TCR beta CDR3 regions underwent amplification using RNA transcripts as the source. The HTBI primer set drove a first-round RT-PCR of the TCR CDR3. TCRdb reprocessed the multiplex PCR reads with MiXCR, giving one entry per CDR3 protein. The sample records approximately 32,000 distinct CDR3 sequences, about 50% being singletons. Sequenced: blood. The receptors derive from a woman aged 45 to 65 with Graves' hyperthyroidism that later progressed to Graves' ophthalmopathy.

The CDR3 here is CASSDLTAPYQETQYF. The CDR3 nucleotides read TGCGCCAGCAGTGATCTCACCGCCCCGTACCAAGAGACCCAGTACTTC. V is TRBV10-1 and J is TRBJ2-5; no clear D. The CDR3 is 16 residues long. The ends were cut back, 3 bases at V and 0 bases at J, with 14 bases in the middle. Germline assignment: CDR1 WNHNN and CDR2 SYGVQD (reference sequence).

By share, this clonotype counts as medium-sized. The chain is built from TRBV29-1 and TRBJ2-1; possible D gene TRBD1, 5 bases. V was pared by 2 bases and J by 7 bases, with 12 bases between. This CDR3 is 13 amino acids long. Germline lookup yields CDR1 SQVTM and CDR2 ANQGSEA. This CDR3 is CSVEKAGRNEQFF. DNA of the CDR3: TGCAGCGTTGAAAAGGCAGGGCGTAATGAGCAGTTCTTC.

The chain recombines TRBV19 with TRBJ2-1; 8 nucleotides agree with TRBD1. Losses at the gene ends were 6 bases for V and 6 bases for J; bases not matched to a gene: 4. The CDR3 length is 13 residues. The germline gives CDR1 LNHDA, CDR2 SQIVND (reference sequence). The CDR3 sequence: CASSFTGGNEQFF. In DNA form, the CDR3 reads TGTGCCAGTAGCTTCACAGGGGGCAATGAGCAGTTCTTC.

This clonotype was seen more than once but under ten times. V and J are TRBV29-1 and TRBJ1-2; D remains unclear. CDR3 length: 13 amino acids. Germline CDR1 SQVTM, CDR2 ANQGSEA. The V gene lost 0 bases and the J gene lost 2 bases, with 7 bases spanning the gap. The CDR3 DNA sequence: TGCAGCGTTGAAGACAGGAGAAACTATGGCTACACCTTC. Translating it yields CSVEDRRNYGYTF.

As to this clonotype: Sequence at one end of the junction differs from germline and may be a read error. The chain links TRBV24-1 to TRBJ2-1; 13 bases match TRBD2. Germline V gives CDR1 KGHDR, CDR2 SFDVKD. CDR3 length equals 14 residues. The CDR3 spells CGTIARLAGGGQFF. Written as DNA, the CDR3 is TGTGGCACCATTGCGCGACTAGCGGGAGGAGGGCAGTTTTTC.

This clonotype was observed many times. The V gene is TRBV11-2, the J gene TRBJ2-1; no clear D gene. Trimming removed 1 base at V and 10 bases at J, with 14 bases between. CDR1 is SGHAT, CDR2 FQNNGV, per germline. The CDR3 loop spans 14 amino acids. The CDR3 DNA reads TGTGCCAGCAGCTTAGTTCATTTTTACAGAGAGCAGTTCTTC. It specifies CASSLVHFYREQFF.

This clonotype was detected ten times or more. V is TRBV20-1 and J is TRBJ1-1, with 7 bases that match TRBD1. Unmatched junction bases numbered 6, after V lost 7 bases and J lost 4 bases. Germline lookup yields CDR1 DFQATT and CDR2 SNEGSKA (reference sequence). The CDR3 is 12 amino acids. CDR3 in amino acids: CSVRGLGTEAFF. CDR3 DNA: TGCAGTGTGAGGGGGCTTGGCACTGAAGCTTTCTTT.

This clonotype was recorded many times. This rearrangement joins TRBV2 to TRBJ2-2, with D possibly being TRBD1 (6 bases). The CDR3 runs to 14 residues. Trimming cost V 7 bases and J 4 bases, with 13 bases left between them. The germline CDR1 and CDR2 sequences are SNHLY and FYNNEI. The CDR3 sequence: CASTYRAVTGELFF. The DNA of the CDR3 is TGTGCCAGCACTTACAGGGCGGTCACCGGGGAGCTGTTTTTT.

The J gene is TRBJ1-1, the V gene TRBV2; D is undetermined. CDR1 and CDR2 from the germline V gene are SNHLY and FYNNEI. Trimming took 10 bases from V and 1 from J, leaving 7 bases between them. This CDR3 region has 11 residues. Written as DNA, the CDR3 is TGTGCCAACCGACAGAACACTGAAGCTTTCTTT. Its translation: CANRQNTEAFF. The whole variable domain, remainder taken from reference TRBV2 and TRBJ1-1, is EPEVTQTPSHQVTQMGQEVILRCVPISNHLYFYWYRQILGQKVEFLVSFYNNEISEKSEIFDDQFSVERPDGSNFTLKIRSTKLEDSAMYFCANRQNTEAFFGQGTRLTVV.

Of note for this clonotype: The CDR3 does not end in the conserved phenylalanine or tryptophan, so this is likely a read error. The chain employs TRBV12-3 or TRBV12-4 and TRBJ2-7; D is perhaps TRBD2 (5 bases). The CDR3 sequence is 12 residues long. V dropped 2 bases and J dropped 6 bases, with 8 bases sitting between them. Here the CDR3 reads CASSLFAGEQYL. In DNA form, the CDR3 reads TGTGCCAGCAGTTTATTTGCGGGCGAGCAGTACCTC.

This clonotype has only a few counts. CDR3 sequence (DNA): TGTGCCAGCAGCGTAAGGACAGATTATGGCTACACCTTC. Translation gives CASSVRTDYGYTF. V usage is TRBV9 and J usage is TRBJ1-2; TRBD1 might be the D (6 bases). Germline V CDR1 and CDR2: SGDLS, YYNGEE. The V end was cut by 1 base, the J end by 5 bases, with 9 bases between. The CDR3 is 13 residues long. The full variable domain, rest sourced from reference TRBV9 and TRBJ1-2, is DSGVTQTPKHLITATGQRVTLRCSPRSGDLSVYWYQQSLDQGLQFLIQYYNGEERAKGNILERFSAQQFPDLHSELNLSSLELGDSALYFCASSVRTDYGYTFGSGTRLTVV.

This clonotype was seen repeatedly, ten times or more. The rearrangement uses TRBV27 and TRBJ2-7, with 9 positions matching TRBD1. The CDR3 covers 13 residues. J gave up 3 bases and V 7 bases, and 4 bases lay outside the gene matches. Germline values: CDR1 MNHEY, CDR2 SMNVEV (reference sequence). This chain's CDR3 is CASKTGGLYEQYF. CDR3 DNA: TGTGCCAGCAAGACAGGGGGTCTCTACGAGCAGTACTTC.

This clonotype was seen many times. The chain joins TRBV2 to TRBJ2-3; 9 positions match TRBD1. The junction had 8 bases not matched to a gene; V was cut back by 4 bases and J by 3 bases. The CDR3 length is 16 residues. Per germline, CDR1 SNHLY and CDR2 FYNNEI. CDR3 protein: CASSATGTGITDTQYF. CDR3 bases: TGTGCCAGCAGTGCCACCGGGACAGGGATAACAGATACGCAGTATTTT.

The V call is TRBV6-5, the J call TRBJ1-5, with D perhaps matching TRBD1 (5 bases). CDR1 MNHEY and CDR2 SVGAGI come from the germline V gene. The CDR3 runs 15 residues. Deletions cut 5 bases from V and 5 bases from J, with 16 bases between. The DNA for the CDR3 is TGTGCCAGCAGTCCAGGCTCAGGGCAGCATCAGCCCCAGCATTTT. Protein: CASSPGSGQHQPQHF.

As regards this clonotype: A junction boundary mismatches the germline segment, possibly from a read error. V usage is TRBV7-2 and J usage is TRBJ2-7; 11 bases agree with TRBD2. Looked up from germline, CDR1 is SGHTA and CDR2 is FQGNSA. The CDR3 sequence is 16 residues long. The chain's CDR3 is CASSPVAGGFAYEQNF. DNA for the CDR3: TGTGCCAGCAGTCCCGTAGCGGGAGGGTTTGCCTACGAGCAGAACTTC.

Many counts were recorded for this clonotype. The chain recombines TRBV12-3 or TRBV12-4 with TRBJ1-3; D is unresolved. Between the trimmed V and J ends, which lost 4 bases and 2 bases, there was a span of 6 bases. The CDR3 extends over 13 amino acids. CDR3 nucleotide sequence: TGTGCCAGCAGTTCGGCAGCTGGAAACACCATATATTTT. Its protein product is CASSSAAGNTIYF.

The sample holds many counts of this clonotype. The J gene is TRBJ1-5, the V gene TRBV12-3 or TRBV12-4; TRBD1 is a possible D gene (5 bases). The V end lost 3 bases, the J end lost 0 bases, and 9 bases lay between the germline ends. CDR3 size: 15 residues. The CDR3 is CASSFSGDSNQPQHF. The CDR3 coding sequence is TGTGCCAGCAGTTTTTCGGGGGATAGCAATCAGCCCCAGCATTTT.

The chain carries TRBV5-1 and TRBJ2-5, with TRBD2 identical over 9 bases. The junction had 14 bases not matched to a gene; V was cut back by 4 bases and J by 1 base. CDR3 size: 18 residues. From germline, CDR1 is SGHRS and CDR2 YFSETQ. This CDR3 is CASSVDHAGTSSQETQYF. In nucleotides, the CDR3 is TGCGCCAGCAGCGTCGACCATGCCGGGACTAGCTCCCAAGAGACCCAGTACTTC.

This clonotype is labeled medium-sized. The chain employs TRBV7-8 and TRBJ1-5; D not resolved. CDR1 SGHVS and CDR2 FQNEAQ come from the germline V gene. The CDR3 runs to 14 residues. Between the trimmed V and J ends, which lost 1 base and 1 base, there was a span of 5 bases. CDR3 sequence (DNA): TGTGCCAGCAGCTTAGACCTAAGCAATCAGCCCCAGCATTTT. Amino acids: CASSLDLSNQPQHF.

CDR3 bases: TGTGCCAGCAGCTGGACTAGCGGGACGGTTGAGACCCAGTACTTC. It yields the protein CASSWTSGTVETQYF. The chain joins TRBV6-6 to TRBJ2-5; TRBD2 agrees at 12 bases. Trimming cost V 6 bases and J 5 bases; bases outside gene matches: 7. Germline values: CDR1 MNHNY, CDR2 SVGAGI (reference sequence). The CDR3 contains 15 residues.

This clonotype was seen repeatedly, ten times or more. The chain has TRBV7-9 and TRBJ2-3; D is uncertain. The length of the CDR3 is 12 residues. Deletions cut 1 base from V and 3 bases from J, with 2 bases between. Germline CDR1 is SEHNR and CDR2 is FQNEAQ (reference sequence). The CDR3 is CASSLDTDTQYF. CDR3 sequence (DNA): TGTGCCAGCAGCTTAGATACAGATACGCAGTATTTT. The full variable domain, completed using reference TRBV7-9 and TRBJ2-3, is DTGVSQNPRHKITKRGQNVTFRCDPISEHNRLYWYRQTLGQGPEFLTYFQNEAQLEKSRLLSDRFSAERPKGSFSTLEIQRTEQGDSAMYLCASSLDTDTQYFGPGTRLTVL.

CDR3 DNA: TGCAGTGCTAGGGAAAGCGGGAGGACCTACAATGAGCAGTATTTT. This codes for CSARESGRTYNEQYF. The chain joins TRBV20-1 to TRBJ2-3; the match to TRBD2 covers 9 bases. The germline CDR1 and CDR2 sequences are DFQATT and SNEGSKA (reference sequence). V was pared by 3 bases and J by 11 bases, with 15 bases of the junction left unmatched. The CDR3 runs to 15 residues.

The chain combines TRBV20-1 with TRBJ2-5, with TRBD2 matching 8 bases. This CDR3 has 13 residues. Germline assignment: CDR1 DFQATT and CDR2 SNEGSKA (reference sequence). V was clipped by 3 bases and J by 5 bases; unmatched bases: 5. The CDR3 is CSASSGGAETQYF. CDR3 bases: TGCAGTGCTAGCTCGGGGGGGGCGGAGACCCAGTACTTC.

This clonotype was recorded at least ten times. The chain recombines TRBV6-5 with TRBJ2-4; 9 nucleotides line up with TRBD1. The V and J ends lost 5 bases and 7 bases, in that order; junction bases with no gene match: 9. The CDR3 consists of 15 residues. CDR1 and CDR2 (germline): MNHEY, SVGAGI. Here the CDR3 reads CASSQGDRAANIQYF. The DNA of the CDR3 is TGTGCCAGCAGTCAAGGGGACAGGGCTGCGAACATTCAGTACTTC.

This clonotype was picked up many times. V usage is TRBV12-3 or TRBV12-4 and J usage is TRBJ1-1; no reliable D call. This CDR3 spans 13 amino acids. Trimming left V 6 bases short and J 3 bases short, with 11 bases between. CDR3 sequence reads: CASSDTGYTEAFF. CDR3 coding DNA: TGTGCCAGCAGCGATACGGGGTACACTGAAGCTTTCTTT.

The table lists this clonotype with many counts. The chain joins TRBV11-3 to TRBJ2-7; 10 bases line up with TRBD2. CDR3 length: 14 amino acids. The germline V gene encodes CDR1 SGHNT and CDR2 YENEEA. Germline trimming cut 2 bases from V and 4 bases from J; bases unmatched to any gene: 2. CDR3 in amino acids: CASSLTSGAYEQYF. In DNA form, the CDR3 reads TGTGCCAGCAGCTTAACTAGCGGGGCATACGAGCAGTACTTC.

This clonotype showed up many times. V usage is TRBV2 and J usage is TRBJ1-3; no reliable D call. The CDR3 contains 14 residues. Trimming removed 5 bases from V and 0 bases from J, with 8 bases in between. Germline assignment: CDR1 SNHLY and CDR2 FYNNEI. The CDR3 nucleotides are TGTGCCAGCAGTACACAGATCTCTGGAAACACCATATATTTT. Protein: CASSTQISGNTIYF.

There are many counts of this clonotype. J is TRBJ1-2 and V is TRBV13; D call uncertain. With 6 bases removed from V and 8 bases from J, the gap between germline ends came to 16 bases. This CDR3 is 13 amino acids long. From germline, CDR1 is PRHDT and CDR2 FYEKMQ (reference sequence). CDR3 sequence (DNA): TGTGCCAGCAGTACCCTTAAGTGGCGAGGCTACACCTTC. The encoded protein is CASSTLKWRGYTF.